This T cell receptor beta chain was sequenced in a study of T cells after yellow fever vaccination. From the 5' RACE reads, TCRdb called clonotypes with MiXCR, one entry per CDR3 protein. The repertoire includes 20,000 to 25,000 distinct CDR3 sequences, 4% to 6% of them detected once, and 20% sits in the top ten. The CDR3 is 16 residues long. V trimming: 3 bases; J trimming: 6 bases; junction bases outside the gene matches: 12. CDR1 and CDR2 from the germline V gene are DFQATT and SNEGSKA (reference sequence). Sequences were derived from PBMCs, either bulk or a sorted T-cell subset (CD4+, CD8+, memory, or dextramer-sorted; not recorded which), sampled 35 to 50 days after the first yellow fever vaccination. V usage is TRBV20-1 and J usage is TRBJ2-1; 9 bases are a match to TRBD2. The sequence came from a man aged 18-30 years who received the YFV17D yellow fever vaccine. This CDR3 is CSASGPLSGGTNEQFF. CDR3 DNA sequence: TGCAGTGCTAGCGGTCCGCTTAGCGGGGGTACCAATGAGCAGTTCTTC.